The rows below give T cell receptor beta chains drawn from one sample of a study of siplizumab effects on memory and regulatory T cells. What these receptors recognize is not known. Data came from immunoSEQ multiplex PCR; TCRdb stores just in-frame clones and leaves some out. The top ten clones hold around 42% of a sample with roughly 3,500 clones, 55% of them seen once. The specimen sequenced was CFSE-low (dividing) CD8+ T cells sorted from an allogeneic mixed lymphocyte reaction. The receptor set was obtained from a human donor in good health; the cells came from an allogeneic mixed lymphocyte reaction. Some clones in this sample may be carry-over from other donors' samples. Each CDR3 is given with its conserved first and last residue. A D gene is named only where the DNA matches it firmly. Clone size is stated in some rows and not others, as once, few, many or a class when expanded.

d_call	v_call	j_call	clone_size	cdr3_aa
.	TRBV29-1	.	.	CSVEDGGGSYEQYF
.	TRBV4-1	TRBJ1-2	.	CASSLGGADGYTF
TRBD1	TRBV13	TRBJ2-7	.	CASSFYLRGTGAYEQYF
.	TRBV5-6	TRBJ1-1	.	CASSLLPRGHSEAFF
.	TRBV5-1	TRBJ1-2	.	CASSPQDTGGGYTF
.	TRBV27	TRBJ2-2	few	CASSLGHPNTGELFF
.	TRBV4-2	TRBJ1-2	few	CASSQDRGADGYTF
TRBD2	TRBV19	TRBJ2-7	few	CASSPGSGMAYEQYF
TRBD2	TRBV5-6	TRBJ2-7	once	CASSLGGSSYEQYF
.	TRBV25-1	TRBJ2-1	.	CASSESEEAVHNEQFF
.	TRBV9	TRBJ2-3	.	CASSDAGAADTQYF
.	TRBV7-9	TRBJ2-7	.	CASSLETYEQYF
.	TRBV4-1	TRBJ2-7	.	CASGRASDSYEQYF
TRBD1	TRBV2	TRBJ2-5	.	CATATPDRASRTQYF
.	TRBV13	TRBJ2-2	.	CASSLGANTGELFF
TRBD2	TRBV19	TRBJ2-1	.	CASTGLAGAWPTDNEQFF
.	TRBV6-5	TRBJ1-1	.	CASSYFVKAEAFF
.	TRBV19	TRBJ2-7	.	CASSISPSEQYF
.	TRBV9	TRBJ2-1	.	CASSVVGEGEYEQFF
.	TRBV5-6	TRBJ1-2	.	CASSLGPFEGDGYTF
TRBD1	TRBV19	TRBJ2-7	few	CASSTDRVSYEQYF
.	TRBV27	TRBJ1-5	.	CASSLSGGNQPQHF